These 28 T cell receptor beta chains were sequenced from one sample in a study of shared clonotypes between healthy human individuals. Sequencing was performed with immunoSEQ multiplex PCR; in TCRdb, only in-frame clones are kept and a portion is missing. Of millions of clones listed, 85% to 95% were seen once; the top ten hold 0.39%. Sequenced sample: naive CD4+ T cells from PBMCs. Subset reported: CD45RA+ positively selected. The receptors come from a man aged 18 to 30 in good health. Some clones in this sample may be carry-over from other donors' samples.

This chain uses TRBV5-1 with TRBJ2-3; 9 nucleotides line up with TRBD1. The CDR3 totals 17 residues. Germline assignment: CDR1 SGHRS and CDR2 YFSETQ. The V and J ends lost 5 bases and 1 base, in that order; junction bases with no gene match: 11. CDR3 loop: CASRGKRGDRGTDTQYF. CDR3 nucleotides: TGCGCCAGCAGAGGGAAGCGAGGGGACAGGGGCACAGATACGCAGTATTTT.

This chain uses TRBV7-9 with TRBJ2-6; no reliable D call. Germline values: CDR1 SEHNR, CDR2 FQNEAQ (reference sequence). V gave up 5 bases and J gave up 0 bases, with 11 bases separating them. The CDR3 is 16 residues long. CDR3 amino acids: CASSPTISSGANVLTF. The CDR3 DNA reads as TGTGCCAGCAGCCCAACAATTTCCTCTGGGGCCAACGTCCTGACTTTC.

J is TRBJ2-1 and V is TRBV11-2; D is possibly TRBD2 (5 bases). V was clipped by 8 bases and J by 14 bases, with 16 bases between them. The CDR3 is made up of 11 amino acids. Per germline, CDR1 SGHAT and CDR2 FQNNGV. CDR3 region: CASGSSRGKFF. CDR3 nucleotide sequence: TGTGCCAGCGGTTCTTCGCGAGGGAAGTTCTTC.

The V gene is TRBV19, the J gene TRBJ2-3; 7 bases align to TRBD2. There are 14 residues in the CDR3. Trimming removed 6 bases from V and 2 bases from J; junction bases left unmatched: 5. Germline V lookup: CDR1 LNHDA, CDR2 SQIVND (reference sequence). CDR3 sequence reads: CASSPWDYTDTQYF. CDR3 coding DNA: TGTGCCAGTAGCCCCTGGGACTACACAGATACGCAGTATTTT. Full variable domain (missing parts from reference TRBV19 and TRBJ2-3): DGGITQSPKYLFRKEGQNVTLSCEQNLNHDAMYWYRQDPGQGLRLIYYSQIVNDFQKGDIAEGYSVSREKKESFPLTVTSAQKNPTAFYLCASSPWDYTDTQYFGPGTRLTVL.

This sequence joins TRBV29-1 and TRBJ2-3, with TRBD1 identical over 10 bases. The CDR3 is 14 residues long. CDR1 is SQVTM, CDR2 ANQGSEA, per germline. The V gene end was trimmed by 7 bases and the J gene end by 6 bases; junction bases not matched to a gene: 10. The CDR3 region has the DNA TGCAGCGCTCTGACAGGGGGCGCGTTGGATACGCAGTATTTT. Amino acids: CSALTGGALDTQYF.

This sequence joins TRBV2 and TRBJ2-1; either TRBD1 or TRBD2 may supply D (5 bases each). Germline V lookup: CDR1 SNHLY, CDR2 FYNNEI. The length of the CDR3 is 16 residues. V was shortened by 4 bases and J by 0 bases, with 13 bases between the two germline ends. In DNA form, the CDR3 reads TGTGCCAGCAGTGGGGGGTCGAAGAGCTCCTACAATGAGCAGTTCTTC. Residues: CASSGGSKSSYNEQFF.

The V gene is TRBV15, the J gene TRBJ2-7, with 7 bases identical to TRBD1. J gave up 1 base and V 5 bases, and 5 bases lay outside the gene matches. The CDR3 covers 14 residues. From germline, CDR1 is LNHNV and CDR2 YYDKDF (reference sequence). CDR3 amino acids: CATSVRDSSYEQYF. The DNA for the CDR3 is TGTGCCACCAGCGTCCGGGACAGTTCCTACGAGCAGTACTTC.

This chain's CDR3 is CASSLGRVTDTQYF. Written as DNA, the CDR3 is TGTGCCAGCAGCTTGGGCAGGGTCACAGATACGCAGTATTTT. J is TRBJ2-3 and V is TRBV5-5; possible D gene TRBD1, 5 bases. From germline, CDR1 is SGHKS and CDR2 YYEKEE (reference sequence). The CDR3 runs to 14 residues. Trimming shortened V by 0 bases and J by 2 bases, and 7 bases separated the two germline ends.

The chain uses TRBV27 and TRBJ2-1; D is uncertain. Germline CDR1 MNHEY, CDR2 SMNVEV (reference sequence). Trimming stripped 6 bases from V and 1 base from J, with 13 bases between. CDR3 length: 15 residues. The CDR3 protein is CASSEIGRSYNEQFF. The CDR3 coding sequence is TGTGCCAGCAGCGAAATCGGAAGGTCCTACAATGAGCAGTTCTTC.

V usage is TRBV6-5 and J usage is TRBJ2-7; 10 bases match TRBD2. Germline V CDR1 and CDR2: MNHEY, SVGAGI. J gave up 2 bases and V 5 bases, and 3 bases lay outside the gene matches. The CDR3 is made up of 14 amino acids. DNA of the CDR3: TGTGCCAGCAGTCAAAGCGGGAGGGCCTACGAGCAGTACTTC. Protein: CASSQSGRAYEQYF.

The J gene is TRBJ1-1, the V gene TRBV5-1, with D unclear. This CDR3 contains 14 residues. Trimming shortened V by 8 bases and J by 1 base, and 15 bases separated the two germline ends. CDR1 and CDR2 (germline): SGHRS, YFSETQ. CDR3 sequence: CASLPDTTNTEAFF. CDR3 in DNA: TGCGCCAGTTTGCCCGACACTACGAACACTGAAGCTTTCTTT.

CDR3 DNA: TGTGCCAGCAGTTACTCGACCGGGGGCAGTGAAAAACTGTTTTTT. Translation gives CASSYSTGGSEKLFF. The J gene is TRBJ1-4, the V gene TRBV6-6; the D gene is possibly TRBD1 (6 bases). The CDR3 extends over 15 amino acids. CDR1 is MNHNY, CDR2 SVGAGI, per germline (reference sequence). Trimming took 0 bases from V and 7 from J, leaving 12 bases between them.

This clone has a single count. This chain joins TRBV5-4 and TRBJ2-1, with 16 bases matching TRBD2. V dropped 4 bases and J dropped 9; count of bases not matched to a gene: 4. The CDR3 has 15 residues. CDR1 is SGHNT and CDR2 is YYREEE in the germline V gene (reference sequence). The CDR3 region has the DNA TGTGCCAGCAGCCCCGGGACTAGCGGGAGGGTTGAGCAGTTCTTC. Its protein product is CASSPGTSGRVEQFF.

The V and J genes are TRBV28 and TRBJ1-4, with D possibly being TRBD1 (5 bases). The germline CDR1 and CDR2 sequences are MDHEN and SYDVKM. The V end was cut by 1 base, the J end by 10 bases, with 19 bases between. The CDR3 extends over 16 amino acids. The CDR3: CASSLFGARMSGKLFF. In DNA, the CDR3 is TGTGCCAGCAGTTTATTCGGGGCTCGGATGAGTGGAAAACTGTTTTTT.

The chain uses TRBV5-1 and TRBJ1-2, with D perhaps matching TRBD1 (6 bases). Germline CDR1 and CDR2: SGHRS and YFSETQ. V was pared by 0 bases and J by 4 bases, with 10 bases between. The CDR3 contains 14 residues. CDR3 amino acids: CASSLDPQGYGYTF. The CDR3 DNA reads as TGCGCCAGCAGCTTGGACCCACAGGGCTATGGCTACACCTTC.

This sequence joins TRBV6-4 and TRBJ2-7; 7 positions match TRBD1. V shed 6 bases and J 4 bases; nucleotides not matched to a gene: 9. This CDR3 is 14 amino acids long. Germline CDR1 and CDR2: MRHNA and SNTAGT. CDR3: CASSGTASSYEQYF. In DNA form, the CDR3 reads TGTGCCAGCAGCGGGACAGCGTCTTCTTACGAGCAGTACTTC.

The rearrangement links TRBV7-9 to TRBJ2-1; 9 nucleotides line up with TRBD2. J gave up 1 base and V 1 base, and 5 bases lay outside the gene matches. The CDR3 extends over 17 amino acids. The germline V gene encodes CDR1 SEHNR and CDR2 FQNEAQ (reference sequence). The CDR3 here is CASSLGGLAISYNEQFF. In DNA form, the CDR3 reads TGTGCCAGCAGCTTAGGAGGACTAGCGATATCCTACAATGAGCAGTTCTTC.

This chain connects TRBV5-4 to TRBJ1-4; TRBD1 might be the D (6 bases). This CDR3 is built from 14 residues. The V gene lost 3 bases and the J gene lost 7 bases, with 13 bases spanning the gap. Germline values: CDR1 SGHNT, CDR2 YYREEE (reference sequence). Here the CDR3 DNA reads TGTGCCAGCAGCTCCCCAGGGGCCGTTGAAAAACTGTTTTTT. Translating it yields CASSSPGAVEKLFF.

The chain couples TRBV4-2 to TRBJ2-7; D gene uncertain. Germline lookup yields CDR1 LGHNA and CDR2 YNFKEQ. The CDR3 is 17 residues long. The V gene lost 1 base and the J gene lost 3 bases, with 19 bases spanning the gap. This chain's CDR3 is CASSQVYGAEPIYEQYF. Written as DNA, the CDR3 is TGTGCCAGCAGCCAAGTATATGGTGCGGAACCCATCTACGAGCAGTACTTC.

For this clone: The sample carries other DNA sequences with the same CDR3. The chain is built from TRBV7-3 and TRBJ1-1; D might be TRBD1 (5 bases). The V gene lost 4 bases and the J gene lost 0 bases, with 9 bases spanning the gap. Looked up from germline, CDR1 is SGHTA and CDR2 is FQGTGA. CDR3 length: 14 amino acids. Written as DNA, the CDR3 is TGTGCCAGCAGCTCAGACAGCCTGAACACTGAAGCTTTCTTT. This codes for CASSSDSLNTEAFF.

V gene TRBV5-1 combines with J gene TRBJ2-1; TRBD2 agrees at 11 bases. The V and J ends lost 0 bases and 9 bases, in that order; junction bases with no gene match: 8. Germline V gene lookup returns CDR1 SGHRS and CDR2 YFSETQ. The CDR3 length is 16 residues. CDR3 DNA sequence: TGCGCCAGCAGCTTGGTTTTAACTAGCGGGAGTCTTGAGCAGTTCTTC. It translates to CASSLVLTSGSLEQFF.

The chain joins TRBV29-1 to TRBJ1-4; D is perhaps TRBD1 (5 bases). V was pared by 6 bases and J by 4 bases, with 15 bases between. The CDR3 covers 14 residues. CDR1 is SQVTM and CDR2 is ANQGSEA in the germline V gene. CDR3 DNA: TGCAGCGTCGCTCAGGGTATTGGTAATGAAAAACTGTTTTTT. It encodes CSVAQGIGNEKLFF.

V usage is TRBV28 and J usage is TRBJ2-7; D ambiguous. CDR3 size: 14 residues. Germline V lookup: CDR1 MDHEN, CDR2 SYDVKM. V was trimmed by 6 bases and J by 1 base, leaving 13 bases between them. The CDR3 spells CASSTLKLSYEQYF. The CDR3 DNA follows: TGTGCCAGCAGCACTCTTAAACTTTCCTACGAGCAGTACTTC.

The gene calls are TRBV27 and TRBJ2-2, with 10 bases fitting TRBD2. Per germline, CDR1 MNHEY and CDR2 SMNVEV (reference sequence). The CDR3 sequence is 15 residues long. Trimming removed 7 bases from V and 8 bases from J; junction bases left unmatched: 10. CDR3 protein: CASMILAGAVGELFF. The CDR3 region has the DNA TGTGCCAGCATGATCCTAGCGGGAGCTGTGGGGGAGCTGTTTTTT.

The chain joins TRBV2 to TRBJ2-3; D gene uncertain. Trimming took off 3 bases at V and 13 bases at J, with 17 bases between the two ends. The CDR3 consists of 13 residues. Germline-derived CDR1 and CDR2 are SNHLY and FYNNEI. CDR3 protein: CASSEGRPFEEYF. The CDR3 nucleotides read TGTGCCAGCAGTGAGGGCAGACCCTTTGAGGAGTATTTT.

The chain joins TRBV27 to TRBJ1-1; D gene unclear. Looked up from germline, CDR1 is MNHEY and CDR2 is SMNVEV (reference sequence). This CDR3 region has 17 residues. V was shortened by 5 bases and J by 3 bases, with 22 bases between the two germline ends. The CDR3 sequence: CASSILTSGSRDTEAFF. CDR3 nucleotides: TGTGCCAGCAGTATCCTCACATCAGGCAGTAGGGACACTGAAGCTTTCTTT.

The chain has TRBV29-1 and TRBJ2-5, with unresolved D. V gave up 4 bases and J gave up 3 bases, with 15 bases separating them. From germline, CDR1 is SQVTM and CDR2 ANQGSEA. The length of the CDR3 is 14 residues. CDR3 DNA: TGCAGCGTTGGCAGCGCACTCCGCGAAGAGACCCAGTACTTC. Amino acid sequence: CSVGSALREETQYF.

The V gene is TRBV28, the J gene TRBJ2-1; D is uncertain. Trimming took 6 bases from V and 10 from J, leaving 7 bases between them. CDR3 length: 10 amino acids. Germline CDR1 and CDR2: MDHEN and SYDVKM. Here the CDR3 reads CASRRAEQFF. The CDR3 DNA reads TGTGCCAGCAGGCGCGCAGAGCAGTTCTTC.